The rows below give T cell receptor beta chains drawn from one sample of a study of graft-versus-host responses after intestinal transplantation. Their recognized antigens are unknown. Some clones are missing from TCRdb's copy, which holds only in-frame ones; the method was immunoSEQ multiplex PCR. The table has over 100,000 clones, roughly 93% seen once. The source material was unstimulated CD4+ T cells sorted from spleen or lymph node cells, sampled before intestinal transplant. These receptor sequences come from a human donor who received an intestinal transplant. CDR3s include the opening cysteine and the closing phenylalanine or tryptophan. The D gene is left open where the match is weak. Size is stated for part of the rows, as once, few or many counts, or as a class when the clone is expanded.

v_call: TRBV7-9
d_call: NA
j_call: TRBJ1-1
clone_size: once
cdr3_aa: CASSLTAHMNTEAFF
cdr3_nt: TGTGCCAGCAGCTTAACAGCGCACATGAACACTGAAGCTTTCTTT

v_call: TRBV7-9
d_call: NA
j_call: TRBJ2-1
clone_size: once
cdr3_aa: CASSFQSPDEQFF
cdr3_nt: TGTGCCAGCAGCTTTCAGAGTCCCGATGAGCAGTTCTTC

v_call: TRBV9
d_call: NA
j_call: TRBJ2-3
clone_size: NA
cdr3_aa: CASSVIPGAATSTDTQYF
cdr3_nt: TGTGCCAGCAGCGTAATCCCCGGGGCAGCAACTAGCACAGATACGCAGTATTTT

v_call: TRBV11-1
d_call: NA
j_call: TRBJ2-3
clone_size: once
cdr3_aa: CASSYGVAASTDTQYF
cdr3_nt: TGTGCCAGCAGCTATGGGGTAGCAGCTAGCACAGATACGCAGTATTTT

v_call: TRBV15
d_call: NA
j_call: TRBJ2-7
clone_size: NA
cdr3_aa: CATSSLRRHPYEQYF
cdr3_nt: TGTGCCACCAGCAGCCTCCGAAGACACCCCTACGAGCAGTACTTC

v_call: TRBV20-1
d_call: NA
j_call: TRBJ2-3
clone_size: NA
cdr3_aa: CSGQGRDTQYF
cdr3_nt: TGCAGTGGGCAGGGGAGAGATACGCAGTATTTT

v_call: TRBV9
d_call: TRBD1
j_call: TRBJ2-7
clone_size: NA
cdr3_aa: CASSPPGQGEQYF
cdr3_nt: TGTGCCAGCAGCCCCCCGGGACAGGGCGAGCAGTACTTC

v_call: TRBV6-1
d_call: TRBD1
j_call: TRBJ1-5
clone_size: NA
cdr3_aa: CASRPGQGRRPQHF
cdr3_nt: TGTGCCAGCAGGCCGGGACAGGGGAGGCGGCCCCAGCATTTT

v_call: TRBV2
d_call: TRBD1
j_call: TRBJ2-1
clone_size: NA
cdr3_aa: CASRSEGQGLDEQFF
cdr3_nt: TGTGCCAGCAGGTCAGAGGGACAGGGGCTCGATGAGCAGTTCTTC

v_call: TRBV15
d_call: NA
j_call: TRBJ1-2
clone_size: NA
cdr3_aa: CATSREKRGLNYGYTF
cdr3_nt: TGTGCCACCAGCAGAGAAAAGCGAGGGCTAAACTATGGCTACACCTTC

v_call: TRBV6-1
d_call: NA
j_call: TRBJ1-1
clone_size: NA
cdr3_aa: CASIKGAMNTEAFF
cdr3_nt: TGTGCCAGCATCAAAGGGGCCATGAACACTGAAGCTTTCTTT

v_call: TRBV2
d_call: NA
j_call: TRBJ2-2
clone_size: NA
cdr3_aa: CASIRGNTGELFF
cdr3_nt: TGTGCCAGTATCCGGGGTAACACCGGGGAGCTGTTTTTT

v_call: TRBV15
d_call: TRBD1
j_call: TRBJ2-7
clone_size: NA
cdr3_aa: CATSRDEVLDRASYEQYF
cdr3_nt: TGTGCCACCAGCAGAGATGAGGTTTTGGACAGGGCCTCCTACGAGCAGTACTTC

v_call: TRBV9
d_call: TRBD1
j_call: TRBJ2-7
clone_size: NA
cdr3_aa: CASSPRQGAGEQYF
cdr3_nt: TGTGCCAGCAGCCCTCGACAGGGGGCGGGAGAGCAGTACTTC

v_call: TRBV5-1
d_call: TRBD1
j_call: TRBJ1-1
clone_size: NA
cdr3_aa: CASSTGGLGTEAFF
cdr3_nt: TGCGCCAGCAGTACAGGGGGTTTGGGGACTGAAGCTTTCTTT

v_call: TRBV5-1
d_call: NA
j_call: TRBJ2-7
clone_size: NA
cdr3_aa: CASSFGVGGSTYEQYF
cdr3_nt: TGCGCCAGCAGCTTTGGCGTCGGGGGCTCCACCTACGAGCAGTACTTC

v_call: TRBV18
d_call: NA
j_call: TRBJ2-3
clone_size: NA
cdr3_aa: CASSGQNPDTQYF
cdr3_nt: TGTGCCAGCTCCGGACAGAACCCAGATACGCAGTATTTT

v_call: TRBV18
d_call: NA
j_call: TRBJ1-1
clone_size: NA
cdr3_aa: CASSQADMNTEAFF
cdr3_nt: TGTGCCAGCTCACAAGCGGATATGAACACTGAAGCTTTCTTT

v_call: TRBV5-1
d_call: NA
j_call: TRBJ1-5
clone_size: NA
cdr3_aa: CASSFLRTQGGNQPQHF
cdr3_nt: TGCGCCAGCAGCTTTTTAAGGACGCAAGGTGGCAATCAGCCCCAGCATTTT

v_call: TRBV6-5
d_call: NA
j_call: TRBJ1-1
clone_size: NA
cdr3_aa: CASRIRGNTEAFF
cdr3_nt: TGTGCCAGCAGAATAAGGGGGAACACTGAAGCTTTCTTT

v_call: TRBV12-5
d_call: TRBD2
j_call: TRBJ2-1
clone_size: NA
cdr3_aa: CASGLVSGNYNEQFF
cdr3_nt: TGTGCTAGTGGTTTGGTCAGCGGGAACTACAATGAGCAGTTCTTC

v_call: TRBV30
d_call: NA
j_call: TRBJ2-3
clone_size: NA
cdr3_aa: CAWSVGPLELDTQYF
cdr3_nt: TGTGCCTGGAGTGTAGGCCCTTTAGAGCTTGATACGCAGTATTTT

v_call: TRBV5-1
d_call: TRBD1
j_call: TRBJ2-2
clone_size: NA
cdr3_aa: CASSFSGGTGELFF
cdr3_nt: TGCGCCAGCAGCTTTTCAGGGGGCACCGGGGAGCTGTTTTTT

v_call: TRBV11-2
d_call: TRBD2
j_call: TRBJ2-7
clone_size: NA
cdr3_aa: CASSWTSGTSYEQYF
cdr3_nt: TGTGCCAGCAGTTGGACTAGCGGGACCTCCTACGAGCAGTACTTC

v_call: TRBV30
d_call: TRBD2
j_call: TRBJ2-5
clone_size: NA
cdr3_aa: CAWTAASGGWGETQYF
cdr3_nt: TGTGCCTGGACGGCGGCTAGCGGAGGATGGGGGGAGACCCAGTACTTC

v_call: TRBV14
d_call: TRBD1
j_call: TRBJ2-3
clone_size: NA
cdr3_aa: CASSRQGYDTQYF
cdr3_nt: TGTGCCAGCAGCCGACAGGGGTACGATACGCAGTATTTT

v_call: TRBV5-1
d_call: TRBD1
j_call: TRBJ2-2
clone_size: NA
cdr3_aa: CASKKDRGLHTGELFF
cdr3_nt: TGCGCCAGCAAAAAGGACAGGGGGTTGCACACCGGGGAGCTGTTTTTT

v_call: TRBV7-9
d_call: TRBD1
j_call: TRBJ2-5
clone_size: NA
cdr3_aa: CASSLGQGSSETQYF
cdr3_nt: TGTGCCAGCAGCTTAGGACAGGGTAGCTCAGAGACCCAGTACTTC

v_call: TRBV6-1
d_call: NA
j_call: TRBJ1-2
clone_size: NA
cdr3_aa: CASSETRGGLNYGYTF
cdr3_nt: TGTGCCAGCAGTGAAACCAGGGGAGGGCTGAACTATGGCTACACCTTC

v_call: TRBV6-5
d_call: NA
j_call: TRBJ1-2
clone_size: NA
cdr3_aa: CASVPDRYYGYTF
cdr3_nt: TGTGCCAGCGTCCCTGACAGGTACTATGGCTACACCTTC

v_call: TRBV27
d_call: NA
j_call: TRBJ2-2
clone_size: once
cdr3_aa: CASSPRYTSGELFF
cdr3_nt: TGTGCCAGCAGTCCAAGGTATACGAGCGGGGAGCTGTTTTTT

v_call: TRBV5-1
d_call: TRBD1
j_call: TRBJ2-5
clone_size: once
cdr3_aa: CASSLTGGRETQYF
cdr3_nt: TGCGCCAGCAGCTTGACAGGGGGCAGAGAGACCCAGTACTTC

v_call: TRBV27
d_call: TRBD1
j_call: TRBJ2-1
clone_size: NA
cdr3_aa: CASSFRRQGGYNEQFF
cdr3_nt: TGTGCCAGCAGTTTTAGACGACAGGGTGGCTACAATGAGCAGTTCTTC

v_call: TRBV7-9
d_call: NA
j_call: TRBJ2-1
clone_size: NA
cdr3_aa: CASSLDTGNEQFF
cdr3_nt: TGTGCCAGCAGCTTGGACACAGGGAATGAGCAGTTCTTC

v_call: TRBV11-3
d_call: TRBD2
j_call: TRBJ2-2
clone_size: NA
cdr3_aa: CASSPSSGDFTGELFF
cdr3_nt: TGTGCCAGCAGCCCCTCTAGCGGGGACTTCACCGGGGAGCTGTTTTTT

v_call: TRBV5-6
d_call: TRBD1
j_call: TRBJ2-2
clone_size: NA
cdr3_aa: CASSPRQGANTGELFF
cdr3_nt: TGTGCCAGCAGCCCTCGACAGGGGGCAAACACCGGGGAGCTGTTTTTT

v_call: TRBV2
d_call: NA
j_call: TRBJ1-1
clone_size: NA
cdr3_aa: CASRYQPNTEAFF
cdr3_nt: TGTGCCAGCCGATATCAGCCGAACACTGAAGCTTTCTTT

v_call: TRBV13
d_call: NA
j_call: TRBJ2-1
clone_size: NA
cdr3_aa: CASSRKTEYNEQFF
cdr3_nt: TGTGCCAGCAGCCGAAAGACTGAGTACAATGAGCAGTTCTTC

v_call: TRBV9
d_call: NA
j_call: TRBJ1-1
clone_size: NA
cdr3_aa: CASSPLRQRNTEAFF
cdr3_nt: TGTGCCAGCAGCCCCCTTCGGCAACGGAACACTGAAGCTTTCTTT

v_call: TRBV6-1
d_call: NA
j_call: TRBJ2-1
clone_size: NA
cdr3_aa: CARKGGNEQFF
cdr3_nt: TGTGCCAGGAAGGGGGGCAATGAGCAGTTCTTC

v_call: TRBV5-1
d_call: NA
j_call: TRBJ2-3
clone_size: NA
cdr3_aa: CASSRRGTPLPDTQYF
cdr3_nt: TGCGCCAGCAGCAGGCGCGGGACACCTTTACCAGATACGCAGTATTTT

v_call: TRBV6-1
d_call: TRBD1
j_call: TRBJ1-5
clone_size: NA
cdr3_aa: CASSIQGSQPQHF
cdr3_nt: TGTGCCAGCAGTATACAGGGGAGTCAGCCCCAGCATTTT

v_call: TRBV28
d_call: NA
j_call: TRBJ2-4
clone_size: NA
cdr3_aa: CASSPNSGAKNIQYF
cdr3_nt: TGTGCCAGCAGTCCGAACTCAGGGGCCAAAAACATTCAGTACTTC

v_call: TRBV7-8
d_call: TRBD1
j_call: TRBJ1-5
clone_size: NA
cdr3_aa: CASSLGQGFSNQPQHF
cdr3_nt: TGTGCCAGCAGCTTAGGACAGGGGTTTAGCAATCAGCCCCAGCATTTT